A single sample gave rise to the 3 T cell receptor beta chains below, sequenced in a study of shared clonotypes between healthy human individuals. Profiling relied on immunoSEQ multiplex PCR, and the TCRdb table lists in-frame clones only, not all of them. The table includes 450,000 to 500,000 clones, less than 80% detected once. The sequenced sample was PBMCs. These receptors came from a woman between 35 and 50 years old in good health. Some clones in this sample may be carry-over from other donors' samples.

This sequence joins TRBV29-1 and TRBJ2-1; D is possibly TRBD2 (5 bases). Germline-derived CDR1 and CDR2 are SQVTM and ANQGSEA. The CDR3 length is 15 residues. In DNA, the CDR3 is TGCACCGCGTTAATAACGGGGAGCTCCTACAATGAGCAGTTCTTC. It translates to CTALITGSSYNEQFF.

V and J are TRBV4-2 and TRBJ2-3; 9 bases fit TRBD2. V shed 0 bases and J 13 bases; nucleotides not matched to a gene: 5. CDR3 length: 13 residues. CDR1 is LGHNA and CDR2 is YNFKEQ in the germline V gene. The CDR3, as DNA: TGTGCCAGCAGCCAAGATGGGCTAGCGGGAAAGTATTTT. It encodes CASSQDGLAGKYF.

The chain carries TRBV18 and TRBJ2-7, with a tentative D call TRBD1 (6 bases). Between the trimmed V and J ends, which lost 6 bases and 1 base, there was a span of 16 bases. The germline V gene has CDR1 KGHSH and CDR2 LQKENI. The CDR3 is made up of 15 amino acids. CDR3 bases: TGTGCCAGCTCCCCCAACAGGGACCTTTCCTACGAGCAGTACTTC. Its protein product is CASSPNRDLSYEQYF.